This TCR beta chain was profiled in a study of control samples from healthy donors and cancer patients. The table lists this clone with a count of one. With V trimmed by 5 bases and J by 4 bases, 6 bases remained unmatched. Germline V CDR1 and CDR2: SGHRS, YFSETQ. This CDR3 has 14 residues. Profiled with immunoSEQ multiplex PCR; TCRdb holds only in-frame clones, not every one. The sample shows approximately 97,000 clones, around nine tenths of them seen only once. Sequencing was performed on blood. The clonotype was recovered from a human donor in good health. The donor label of this sample is uncertain. The chain recombines TRBV5-1 with TRBJ2-3; 8 positions match TRBD1. In nucleotides, the CDR3 is TGCGCCAGCAGTCAGGTCAGGGGGCCAGATACGCAGTATTTT. This translates into CASSQVRGPDTQYF.